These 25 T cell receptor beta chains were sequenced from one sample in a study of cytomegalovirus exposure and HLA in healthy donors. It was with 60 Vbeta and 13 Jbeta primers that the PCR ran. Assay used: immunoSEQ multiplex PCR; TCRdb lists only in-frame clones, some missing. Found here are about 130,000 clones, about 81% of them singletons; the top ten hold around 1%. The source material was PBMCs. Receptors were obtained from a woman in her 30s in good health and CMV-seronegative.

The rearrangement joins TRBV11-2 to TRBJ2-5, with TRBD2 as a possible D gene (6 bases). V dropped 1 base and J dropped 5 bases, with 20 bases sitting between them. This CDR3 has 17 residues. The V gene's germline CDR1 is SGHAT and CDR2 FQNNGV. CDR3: CASSLGRGGPEGETQYF. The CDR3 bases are TGTGCCAGCAGCTTAGGAAGGGGAGGCCCCGAAGGGGAGACCCAGTACTTC.

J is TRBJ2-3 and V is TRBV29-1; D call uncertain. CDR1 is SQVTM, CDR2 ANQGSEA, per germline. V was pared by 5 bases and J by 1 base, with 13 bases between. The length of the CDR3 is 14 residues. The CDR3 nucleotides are TGCAGCGTTAAGGAGCGCCAACGCACAGATACGCAGTATTTT. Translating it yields CSVKERQRTDTQYF.

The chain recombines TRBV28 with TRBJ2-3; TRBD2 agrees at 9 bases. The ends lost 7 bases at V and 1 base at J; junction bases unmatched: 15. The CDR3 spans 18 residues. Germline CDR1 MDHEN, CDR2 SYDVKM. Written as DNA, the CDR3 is TGTGCCAGCACCCGGGGAGGAGCGGGGGGCCACCGCACAGATACGCAGTATTTT. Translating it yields CASTRGGAGGHRTDTQYF. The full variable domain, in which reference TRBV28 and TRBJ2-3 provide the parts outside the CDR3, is DVKVTQSSRYLVKRTGEKVFLECVQDMDHENMFWYRQDPGLGLRLIYFSYDVKMKEKGDIPEGYSVSREKKERFSLILESASTNQTSMYLCASTRGGAGGHRTDTQYFGPGTRLTVL.

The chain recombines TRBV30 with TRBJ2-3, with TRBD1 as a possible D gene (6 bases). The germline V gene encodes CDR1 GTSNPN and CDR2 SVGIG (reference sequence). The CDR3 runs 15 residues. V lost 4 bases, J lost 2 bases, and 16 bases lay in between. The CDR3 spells CAWNQGGGATDTQYF. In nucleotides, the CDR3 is TGTGCCTGGAATCAAGGTGGGGGCGCCACAGATACGCAGTATTTT.

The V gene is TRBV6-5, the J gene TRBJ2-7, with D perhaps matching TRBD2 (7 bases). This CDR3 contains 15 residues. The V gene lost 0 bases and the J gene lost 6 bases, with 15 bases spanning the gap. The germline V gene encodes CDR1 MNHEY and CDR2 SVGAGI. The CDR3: CASSYSGGLFSEQYF. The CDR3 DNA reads TGTGCCAGCAGTTACTCCGGGGGGCTTTTTTCCGAGCAGTACTTC.

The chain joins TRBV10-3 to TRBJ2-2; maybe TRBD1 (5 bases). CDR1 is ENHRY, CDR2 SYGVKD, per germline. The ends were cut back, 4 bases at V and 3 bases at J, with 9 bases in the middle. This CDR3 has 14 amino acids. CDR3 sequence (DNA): TGTGCCATCAGTGGCACAGGATACACCGGGGAGCTGTTTTTT. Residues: CAISGTGYTGELFF.

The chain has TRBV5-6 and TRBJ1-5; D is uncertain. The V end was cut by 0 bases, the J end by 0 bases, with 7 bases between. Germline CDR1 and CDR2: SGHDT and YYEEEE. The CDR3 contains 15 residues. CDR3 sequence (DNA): TGTGCCAGCAGCTTGGCGCCTAATAGCAATCAGCCCCAGCATTTT. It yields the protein CASSLAPNSNQPQHF.

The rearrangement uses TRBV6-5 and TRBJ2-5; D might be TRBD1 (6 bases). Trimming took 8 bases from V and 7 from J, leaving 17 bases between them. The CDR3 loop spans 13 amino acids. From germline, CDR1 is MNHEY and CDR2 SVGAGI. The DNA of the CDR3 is TGTGCCAGCGGAACAGGGACGGCGCGGACCCAGTACTTC. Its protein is CASGTGTARTQYF.

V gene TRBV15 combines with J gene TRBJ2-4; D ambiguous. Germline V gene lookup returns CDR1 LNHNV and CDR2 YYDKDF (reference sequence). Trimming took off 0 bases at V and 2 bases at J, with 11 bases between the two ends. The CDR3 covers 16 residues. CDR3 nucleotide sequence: TGTGCCACCAGCAGAGATTATGGAGACTCCAAAAACATTCAGTACTTC. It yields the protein CATSRDYGDSKNIQYF.

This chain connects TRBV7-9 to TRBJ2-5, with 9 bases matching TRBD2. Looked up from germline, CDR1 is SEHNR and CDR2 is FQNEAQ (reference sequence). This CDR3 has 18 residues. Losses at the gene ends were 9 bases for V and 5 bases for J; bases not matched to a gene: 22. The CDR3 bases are TGTGCCAGTAACCCGACAGGATTAGCGGGAGAGACCCCTGAGACCCAGTACTTC. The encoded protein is CASNPTGLAGETPETQYF.

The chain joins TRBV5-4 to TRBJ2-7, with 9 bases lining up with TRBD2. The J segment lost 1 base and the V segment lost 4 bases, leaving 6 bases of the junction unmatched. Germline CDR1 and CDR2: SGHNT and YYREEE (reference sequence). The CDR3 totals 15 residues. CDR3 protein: CASSEAGGLSYEQYF. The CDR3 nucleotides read TGTGCCAGCAGCGAAGCGGGGGGCCTGTCCTACGAGCAGTACTTC.

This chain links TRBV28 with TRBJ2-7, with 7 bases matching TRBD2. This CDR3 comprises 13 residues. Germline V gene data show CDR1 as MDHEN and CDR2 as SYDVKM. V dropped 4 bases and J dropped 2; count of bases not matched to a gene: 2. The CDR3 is CASSSGGTYEQYF. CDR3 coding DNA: TGTGCCAGCAGTTCCGGGGGGACCTACGAGCAGTACTTC.

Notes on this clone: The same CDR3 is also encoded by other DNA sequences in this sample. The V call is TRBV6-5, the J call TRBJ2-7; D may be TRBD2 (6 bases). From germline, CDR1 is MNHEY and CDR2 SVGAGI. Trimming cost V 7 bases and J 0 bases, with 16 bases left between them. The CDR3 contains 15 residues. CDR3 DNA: TGTGCCAGCACCTTTGACTCGACTAGCTCCTACGAGCAGTACTTC. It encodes CASTFDSTSSYEQYF.

CDR3 bases: TGCGCCAGCAGCACTGGACAGTATGGCTACACCTTC. This sequence encodes CASSTGQYGYTF. The chain has TRBV5-1 and TRBJ1-2, with D tentatively TRBD1 (6 bases). The CDR3 sequence is 12 residues long. The germline gives CDR1 SGHRS, CDR2 YFSETQ. Deletions cut 4 bases from V and 5 bases from J, with 9 bases between. Together with reference TRBV5-1 and TRBJ1-2, the CDR3 gives the full variable domain: KAGVTQTPRYLIKTRGQQVTLSCSPISGHRSVSWYQQTPGQGLQFLFEYFSETQRNKGNFPGRFSGRQFSNSRSEMNVSTLELGDSALYLCASSTGQYGYTFGSGTRLTVV.

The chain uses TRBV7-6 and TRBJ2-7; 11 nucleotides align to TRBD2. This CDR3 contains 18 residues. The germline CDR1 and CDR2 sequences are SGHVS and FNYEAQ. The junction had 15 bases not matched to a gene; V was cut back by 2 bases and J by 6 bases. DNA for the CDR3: TGTGCCAGCAGCTTATATCCGACTAGCGGGGCCCTTCCTCTCGAGCAGTACTTC. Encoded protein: CASSLYPTSGALPLEQYF. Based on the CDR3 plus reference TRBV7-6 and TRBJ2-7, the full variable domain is GAGVSQSPRYKVTKRGQDVALRCDPISGHVSLYWYRQALGQGPEFLTYFNYEAQQDKSGLPNDRFSAERPEGSISTLTIQRTEQRDSAMYRCASSLYPTSGALPLEQYFGPGTRLTVT.

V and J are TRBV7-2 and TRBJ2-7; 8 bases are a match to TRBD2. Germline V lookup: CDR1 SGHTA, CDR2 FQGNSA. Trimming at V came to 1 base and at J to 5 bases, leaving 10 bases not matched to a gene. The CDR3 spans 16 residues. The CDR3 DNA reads TGTGCCAGCAGCTTAGGCCCGGGCCTAGCGGGCCACGAGCAGTACTTC. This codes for CASSLGPGLAGHEQYF.

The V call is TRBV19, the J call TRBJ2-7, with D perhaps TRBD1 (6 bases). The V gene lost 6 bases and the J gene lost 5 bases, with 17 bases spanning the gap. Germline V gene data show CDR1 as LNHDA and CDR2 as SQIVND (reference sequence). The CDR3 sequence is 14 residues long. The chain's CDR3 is CASRMQQGSDEQYF. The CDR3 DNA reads TGTGCCAGTAGAATGCAACAGGGCTCTGACGAGCAGTACTTC.

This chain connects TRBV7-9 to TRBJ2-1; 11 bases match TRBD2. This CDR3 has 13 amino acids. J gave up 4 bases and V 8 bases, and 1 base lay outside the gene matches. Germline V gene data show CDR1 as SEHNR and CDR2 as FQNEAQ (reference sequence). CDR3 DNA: TGTGCCAGCGGACTAGCGGGTTACAATGAGCAGTTCTTC. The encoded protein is CASGLAGYNEQFF.

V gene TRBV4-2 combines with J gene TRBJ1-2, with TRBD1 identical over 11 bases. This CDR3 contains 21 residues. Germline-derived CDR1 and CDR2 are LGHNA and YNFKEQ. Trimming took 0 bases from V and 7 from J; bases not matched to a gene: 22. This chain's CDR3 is CASSQDSFSLAGQGDSGGYTF. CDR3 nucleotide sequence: TGTGCCAGCAGCCAAGATAGTTTTAGTCTGGCGGGACAGGGGGATTCGGGTGGCTACACCTTC.

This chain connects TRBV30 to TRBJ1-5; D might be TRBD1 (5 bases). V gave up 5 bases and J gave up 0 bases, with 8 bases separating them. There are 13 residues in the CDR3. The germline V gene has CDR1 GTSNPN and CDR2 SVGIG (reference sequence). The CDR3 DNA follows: TGTGCCTGGCAGGGAGGTAGCAATCAGCCCCAGCATTTT. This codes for CAWQGGSNQPQHF.

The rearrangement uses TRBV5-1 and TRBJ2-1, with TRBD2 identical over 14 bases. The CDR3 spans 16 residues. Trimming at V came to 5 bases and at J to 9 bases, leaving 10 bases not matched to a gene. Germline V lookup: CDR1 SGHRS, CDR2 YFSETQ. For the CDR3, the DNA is TGCGCCAGCAGATTATCGGGACTAGCGGGAGTTAGTGAGCAGTTCTTC. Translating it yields CASRLSGLAGVSEQFF.

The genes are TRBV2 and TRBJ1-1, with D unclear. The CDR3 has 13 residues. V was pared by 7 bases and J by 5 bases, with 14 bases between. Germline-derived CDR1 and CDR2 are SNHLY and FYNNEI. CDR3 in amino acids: CASTPWEDTEAFF. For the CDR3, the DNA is TGTGCCAGCACCCCTTGGGAGGATACTGAAGCTTTCTTT.

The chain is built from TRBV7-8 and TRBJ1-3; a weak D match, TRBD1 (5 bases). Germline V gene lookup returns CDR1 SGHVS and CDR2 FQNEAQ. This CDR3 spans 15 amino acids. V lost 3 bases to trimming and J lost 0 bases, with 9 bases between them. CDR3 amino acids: CASSLNRRSGNTIYF. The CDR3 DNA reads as TGTGCCAGCAGCTTGAACAGGCGCTCTGGAAACACCATATATTTT.

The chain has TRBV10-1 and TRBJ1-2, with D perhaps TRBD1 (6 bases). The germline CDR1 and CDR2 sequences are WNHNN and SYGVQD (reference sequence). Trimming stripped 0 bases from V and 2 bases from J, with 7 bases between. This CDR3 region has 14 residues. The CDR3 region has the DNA TGCGCCAGCAGTGAGTCGAGGGGGAACTATGGCTACACCTTC. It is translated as CASSESRGNYGYTF.

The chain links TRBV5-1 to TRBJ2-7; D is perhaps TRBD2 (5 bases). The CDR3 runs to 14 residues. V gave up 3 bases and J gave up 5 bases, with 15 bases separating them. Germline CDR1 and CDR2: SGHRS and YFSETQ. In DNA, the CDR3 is TGCGCCAGCAGCTCCGGGCTCGGAGGAGACGAGCAGTACTTC. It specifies CASSSGLGGDEQYF.